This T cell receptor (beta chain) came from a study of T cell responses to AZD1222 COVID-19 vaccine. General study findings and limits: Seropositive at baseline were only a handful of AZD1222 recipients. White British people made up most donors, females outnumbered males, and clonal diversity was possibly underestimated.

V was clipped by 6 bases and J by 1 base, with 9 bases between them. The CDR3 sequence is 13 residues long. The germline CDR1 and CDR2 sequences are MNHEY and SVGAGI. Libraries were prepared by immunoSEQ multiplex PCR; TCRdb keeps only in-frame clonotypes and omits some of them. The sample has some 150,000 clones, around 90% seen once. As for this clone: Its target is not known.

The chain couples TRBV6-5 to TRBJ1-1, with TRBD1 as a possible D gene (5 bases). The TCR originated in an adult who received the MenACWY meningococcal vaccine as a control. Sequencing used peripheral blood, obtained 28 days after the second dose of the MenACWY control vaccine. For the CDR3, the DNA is TGTGCCAGCAGGACAGTGGCGAACACTGAAGCTTTCTTT. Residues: CASRTVANTEAFF.